This is a list of T cell receptor beta chains from one sample in a study of T cells in Graves' hyperthyroidism and ophthalmopathy. TCRdb used MiXCR to reprocess the multiplex PCR reads, holding one entry per CDR3 protein. The sample holds 250,000 or so distinct CDR3 sequences, around 15% seen once. The sequenced sample was blood. These receptors originate from a woman between 18 and 29 years old with Graves' ophthalmopathy. The CDR3 runs from the conserved cysteine through the conserved F or W. A D gene is named only where the DNA matches it firmly. Clone sizes are given selectively: once, few, many, or a class where the clone is expanded.

size: .; V: TRBV4-3; length: 15; D: TRBD2; J: TRBJ2-7; CDR3: CASSQLAGGWDEQYF; DNA: TGCGCCAGCAGCCAACTTGCGGGAGGATGGGACGAGCAGTACTTC
size: few; V: TRBV19; length: 16; D: .; J: TRBJ1-6; CDR3: CASSPRQSSYNSPLHF; DNA: TGTGCCAGTAGTCCTCGGCAGAGCTCCTATAATTCACCCCTCCACTTT
size: .; V: TRBV6-6; length: 15; D: .; J: TRBJ2-2; CDR3: CASSYSKHPAGELFF; DNA: TGTGCCAGCAGTTACTCGAAACACCCCGCCGGGGAGCTGTTTTTT
size: many; V: TRBV6-5; length: 18; D: TRBD1; J: TRBJ1-1; CDR3: CASSYSNHRQGRNTEAFF; DNA: TGTGCCAGCAGTTACTCGAATCACCGACAGGGCAGGAACACTGAAGCTTTCTTT
size: many; V: TRBV20-1; length: 14; D: .; J: TRBJ2-5; CDR3: CSARAWGGQETQYF; DNA: TGCAGTGCTAGGGCTTGGGGCGGGCAAGAGACCCAGTACTTC
size: many; V: TRBV3-1; length: 13; D: .; J: TRBJ1-1; CDR3: CASSQDYRQGAFF; DNA: TGTGCCAGCAGCCAAGATTATCGGCAGGGAGCTTTCTTT
size: many; V: TRBV7-9; length: 15; D: TRBD2; J: TRBJ2-5; CDR3: CASSSTSGGVETQYF; DNA: TGTGCCAGCAGCTCGACTAGCGGGGGAGTGGAGACCCAGTACTTC
size: many; V: TRBV28; length: 12; D: .; J: TRBJ1-5; CDR3: CASSSQNQPQHF; DNA: TGTGCCAGCAGTTCGCAGAATCAGCCCCAGCATTTT
size: many; V: TRBV7-2; length: 16; D: .; J: TRBJ2-7; CDR3: CASSPYPTGASYEQYF; DNA: TGTGCCAGCAGCCCCTATCCGACGGGGGCCTCCTACGAGCAGTACTTC
size: many; V: TRBV18; length: 16; D: .; J: TRBJ2-2; CDR3: CASSQYTLENTGELFF; DNA: TGTGCCAGCTCCCAATACACCCTTGAGAACACCGGGGAGCTGTTTTTT
size: many; V: TRBV24-1; length: 13; D: .; J: TRBJ1-1; CDR3: CATSDGANTEAFF; DNA: TGTGCCACCAGTGATGGGGCGAACACTGAAGCTTTCTTT
size: .; V: TRBV15; length: 15; D: .; J: TRBJ2-5; CDR3: CATSRDRGGGFTQYF; DNA: TGTGCCACCAGCAGAGATCGAGGCGGTGGGTTCACCCAGTACTTC
size: .; V: TRBV30; length: 12; D: .; J: TRBJ2-2; CDR3: CAWSFPPGRLFF; DNA: TGTGCCTGGAGTTTCCCTCCGGGACGTCTGTTTTTT
size: many; V: TRBV6-2/TRBV6-3; length: 15; D: .; J: TRBJ1-5; CDR3: CASSPGTVANQPQHF; DNA: TGTGCCAGCAGTCCCGGGACTGTAGCCAATCAGCCCCAGCATTTT
size: .; V: TRBV19; length: 15; D: TRBD1; J: TRBJ1-1; CDR3: CASSTRQGAGTEAFF; DNA: TGTGCCAGTAGTACCAGACAGGGGGCCGGCACTGAAGCTTTCTTT
size: many; V: TRBV3-1; length: 13; D: .; J: TRBJ1-1; CDR3: CASSPTANTEAFF; DNA: TGTGCCAGCAGCCCGACAGCGAACACTGAAGCTTTCTTT
size: .; V: TRBV7-9; length: 16; D: .; J: TRBJ1-5; CDR3: CASSLLSRGGNQPQHF; DNA: TGTGCCAGCAGCTTACTTTCCCGGGGGGGCAATCAGCCCCAGCATTTT
size: many; V: TRBV30; length: 13; D: .; J: TRBJ2-7; CDR3: CAWSVGPRYEQYF; DNA: TGTGCCTGGAGTGTAGGACCGCGCTACGAGCAGTACTTC
size: .; V: TRBV5-6; length: 15; D: .; J: TRBJ2-7; CDR3: CASSSPWKGSYEQYF; DNA: TGTGCCAGCAGCTCCCCCTGGAAGGGCTCCTACGAGCAGTACTTC
size: many; V: TRBV11-1; length: 15; D: TRBD2; J: TRBJ2-7; CDR3: CASSLWTSGGYEQYF; DNA: TGTGCCAGCAGCTTATGGACTAGCGGGGGCTACGAGCAGTACTTC
size: many; V: TRBV3-1; length: 13; D: .; J: TRBJ1-1; CDR3: CASSQDWGTKAFF; DNA: TGTGCCAGCAGCCAAGATTGGGGAACTAAAGCTTTCTTT
size: many; V: TRBV20-1; length: 13; D: .; J: TRBJ2-3; CDR3: CSARDLRVYTQYF; DNA: TGCAGTGCTAGAGATCTACGCGTCTATACGCAGTATTTT
size: many; V: TRBV7-9; length: 14; D: .; J: TRBJ2-5; CDR3: CASSLVHRGETQYF; DNA: TGTGCCAGCAGCTTGGTTCATAGAGGGGAGACCCAGTACTTC
size: many; V: TRBV19; length: 15; D: TRBD1; J: TRBJ2-7; CDR3: CASSETGGFSYEQYF; DNA: TGTGCCAGTAGTGAGACAGGGGGATTTTCCTACGAGCAGTACTTC
size: .; V: TRBV5-4; length: 16; D: .; J: TRBJ2-3; CDR3: CASSSEDSSSTDTQYF; DNA: TGTGCCAGCAGCTCCGAGGACAGCTCTAGCACAGATACGCAGTATTTT
size: many; V: TRBV4-3; length: 15; D: .; J: TRBJ2-7; CDR3: CASSQEQGFGYEQYF; DNA: TGCGCCAGCAGCCAAGAACAGGGATTTGGGTACGAGCAGTACTTC
size: many; V: TRBV20-1; length: 12; D: TRBD1; J: TRBJ2-3; CDR3: CRPGQGSDTQYF; DNA: TGCAGACCGGGACAGGGCTCAGATACGCAGTATTTT
size: many; V: TRBV27; length: 15; D: .; J: TRBJ2-1; CDR3: CASRPGARTRNEQFF; DNA: TGTGCCAGCAGGCCAGGGGCTAGAACTAGGAATGAGCAGTTCTTC
size: .; V: TRBV19; length: 15; D: TRBD2; J: TRBJ2-7; CDR3: CASSIGLAETYEQYF; DNA: TGTGCCAGTAGTATCGGACTAGCGGAGACCTACGAGCAGTACTTC
size: many; V: TRBV28; length: 16; D: .; J: TRBJ2-7; CDR3: CASSRLGTGGTYEQYF; DNA: TGTGCCAGCAGCCGATTAGGGACGGGGGGCACCTACGAGCAGTACTTC
size: many; V: TRBV28; length: 17; D: .; J: TRBJ1-6; CDR3: CASSFPPDGTFNSPLHF; DNA: TGTGCCAGCAGTTTCCCGCCGGACGGGACGTTTAATTCACCCCTCCACTTT
size: many; V: TRBV2; length: 15; D: .; J: TRBJ2-5; CDR3: CASRGGTVQVETQYF; DNA: TGTGCCAGCAGGGGGGGGACAGTCCAGGTAGAGACCCAGTACTTC
size: many; V: TRBV20-1; length: 11; D: .; J: TRBJ2-3; CDR3: CSARAADTQYF; DNA: TGCAGTGCTCGTGCCGCAGATACGCAGTATTTT
size: many; V: TRBV18; length: 13; D: TRBD1; J: TRBJ2-5; CDR3: CASSPRGQETQYF; DNA: TGTGCCAGCTCACCCAGGGGGCAAGAGACCCAGTACTTC
size: many; V: TRBV10-3; length: 12; D: .; J: TRBJ2-5; CDR3: CAISDREETQYF; DNA: TGTGCCATCAGTGACAGGGAAGAGACCCAGTACTTC
size: few; V: TRBV2; length: 18; D: TRBD2; J: TRBJ2-1; CDR3: CASSRLAGGIRVRNEQFF; DNA: TGTGCCAGCAGTAGACTAGCGGGGGGGATCCGGGTTCGCAATGAGCAGTTCTTC
size: few; V: TRBV19; length: 15; D: TRBD1; J: TRBJ2-1; CDR3: CASSAGTGWNNEQFF; DNA: TGTGCCAGTAGCGCCGGGACAGGGTGGAACAATGAGCAGTTCTTC
size: many; V: TRBV3-2; length: 10; D: .; J: TRBJ1-5; CDR3: CARSDQPQHF; DNA: TGTGCCAGGAGTGACCAGCCCCAGCATTTT
size: many; V: TRBV11-1; length: 16; D: .; J: TRBJ2-1; CDR3: CASSLVSRASYNEQFF; DNA: TGTGCCAGCAGCTTAGTAAGCAGGGCTTCTTACAATGAGCAGTTCTTC
size: .; V: TRBV28; length: 18; D: TRBD2; J: TRBJ2-3; CDR3: CASSSLAGGIWGTDTQYF; DNA: TGTGCCAGCAGTTCCCTAGCGGGGGGGATATGGGGCACAGATACGCAGTATTTT
size: many; V: TRBV28; length: 17; D: .; J: TRBJ1-4; CDR3: CASSRRQEPATNEKLFF; DNA: TGTGCCAGCAGTCGCAGACAGGAACCCGCAACTAATGAAAAACTGTTTTTT
size: many; V: TRBV4-1; length: 13; D: .; J: TRBJ2-1; CDR3: CASSRRGDGEQFF; DNA: TGCGCCAGCAGCAGAAGAGGGGACGGTGAGCAGTTCTTC
size: many; V: TRBV14; length: 17; D: .; J: TRBJ2-7; CDR3: CASSQDIPGFSSYEQYF; DNA: TGTGCCAGCAGCCAAGATATTCCAGGATTTAGCTCCTACGAGCAGTACTTC
size: .; V: TRBV7-9; length: 16; D: .; J: TRBJ2-5; CDR3: CASSLRGSILQETQYF; DNA: TGTGCCAGCAGCTTAAGGGGGTCAATCCTACAAGAGACCCAGTACTTC
size: many; V: TRBV18; length: 16; D: TRBD1; J: TRBJ1-5; CDR3: CASSQQGAWSNQPQHF; DNA: TGTGCCAGCTCACAACAGGGGGCTTGGAGCAATCAGCCCCAGCATTTT
size: many; V: TRBV6-1; length: 13; D: TRBD1; J: TRBJ1-2; CDR3: CASSYGQGVGYTF; DNA: TGTGCCAGCAGTTATGGGCAGGGGGTGGGCTACACCTTC
size: many; V: TRBV27; length: 17; D: TRBD2; J: TRBJ2-2; CDR3: CASSYPRSGSTPGELFF; DNA: TGTGCCAGCAGTTATCCCCGGAGCGGGAGTACGCCCGGGGAGCTGTTTTTT
size: many; V: TRBV6-1; length: 15; D: TRBD2; J: TRBJ2-7; CDR3: CASRQSGTRPGEQYF; DNA: TGTGCCAGCAGACAAAGCGGGACCCGACCGGGGGAGCAGTACTTC
size: many; V: TRBV30; length: 14; D: TRBD2; J: TRBJ2-5; CDR3: CAWSVTSGRETQYF; DNA: TGTGCCTGGAGTGTGACTAGCGGGAGAGAGACCCAGTACTTC